This section outlines one T cell receptor beta chain sequence together with its context. This sample stems from a study of blood T cell repertoires in COVID-19. At the level of the study: Samples taken during acute and convalescent COVID-19 were collected in the United States, Italy and Spain. Nucleic acid was either cDNA or gDNA, and it came from T cells, B-cell-depleted T cells, or PBMCs.

V was trimmed by 0 bases and J by 7 bases, leaving 14 bases between them. Germline V gene data show CDR1 as SGHDT and CDR2 as YYEEEE. This CDR3 spans 15 amino acids. Clones were sequenced by immunoSEQ multiplex PCR, and TCRdb holds only the in-frame ones, with some missing. Here the sample spans about 46,000 clones, under 85% being singletons. The V call is TRBV5-6, the J call TRBJ1-5, with D possibly being TRBD1 (5 bases). This receptor was identified in a man aged 55 to 70 with acute or convalescent COVID-19. Sequencing was performed on peripheral blood. The CDR3 sequence: CASSLGGGHWQPQHF. The CDR3 DNA is TGTGCCAGCAGCTTGGGCGGGGGTCACTGGCAGCCCCAGCATTTT. The full variable domain, rest sourced from reference TRBV5-6 and TRBJ1-5, is DAGVTQSPTHLIKTRGQQVTLRCSPKSGHDTVSWYQQALGQGPQFIFQYYEEEERQRGNFPDRFSGHQFPNYSSELNVNALLLGDSALYLCASSLGGGHWQPQHFGDGTRLSIL.